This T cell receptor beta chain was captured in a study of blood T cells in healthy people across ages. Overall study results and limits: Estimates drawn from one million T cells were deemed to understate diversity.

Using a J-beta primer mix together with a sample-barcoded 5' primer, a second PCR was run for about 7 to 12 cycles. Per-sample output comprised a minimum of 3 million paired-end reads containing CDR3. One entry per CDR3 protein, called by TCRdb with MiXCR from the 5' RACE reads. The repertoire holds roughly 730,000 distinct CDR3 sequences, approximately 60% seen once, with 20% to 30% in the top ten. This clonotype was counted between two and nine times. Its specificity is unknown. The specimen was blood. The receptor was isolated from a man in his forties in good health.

The CDR3 is CASSFLAGGAKNIQYF. The CDR3 DNA sequence: TGTGCCAGCAGTTTTCTAGCGGGAGGGGCCAAAAACATTCAGTACTTC. This rearrangement joins TRBV28 to TRBJ2-4; TRBD2 matches 12 bases. The CDR3 totals 16 residues. V was pared by 3 bases and J by 1 base, with 1 base of the junction left unmatched. Germline V gene lookup returns CDR1 MDHEN and CDR2 SYDVKM.